This TCR beta chain is from a study of blood T cells in healthy people across ages. This clonotype was seen a handful of times. Its antigen is undetermined. V trimming: 6 bases; J trimming: 8 bases; junction bases outside the gene matches: 2. CDR1 is PRHDT, CDR2 FYEKMQ, per germline (reference sequence). The CDR3 runs to 13 residues. Study-wide points: Strongly correlated with naive T cell percentage was TCR beta diversity. TCR beta diversity, measured per million T cells, fell in a roughly linear way with age. PBMCs that were unsorted prevented a conclusive naive versus antigen-experienced comparison.

A J-beta primer mix and a sample-barcoded 5' primer were used in a second PCR of about 7 to 11 cycles. Via MiXCR, TCRdb re-called the 5' RACE reads, giving one row per CDR3 protein. The data hold 900,000 to 950,000 distinct CDR3 sequences, with 25% to 35% observed a single time. The data also belong to a second study, concerning T cells of mothers and their children. Per that paper: Donors were a few healthy Caucasian mothers and their six children.

The sequencing sample was made of blood. This chain uses TRBV13 with TRBJ1-6, with TRBD1 matching over 9 bases. The origin of this receptor is a woman aged 40-49 years in good health. The CDR3 DNA reads as TGTGCCAGCAGAGGACAGGGGTATTCACCCCTCCACTTT. Protein sequence: CASRGQGYSPLHF.